One sample yielded the 12 T cell receptor beta chains listed below, sequenced in a study of T-cell reconstitution after alpha-beta-depleted transplantation in children. Unique molecular identifiers were incorporated when the TCRbeta library was constructed. TCRdb fed the PCR reads into MiXCR, producing one record per CDR3 protein. This sample carries hundreds of thousands of distinct CDR3 sequences, roughly a quarter of them seen once, and the ten largest clones take under 5.5%. This specimen was PBMCs, mostly from graft donor cells, taken 360 days after TCRalphabeta/CD19-depleted stem cell transplant. Receptors were obtained from a female patient aged 2-10 years who had a stem cell transplant for congenital amegakaryocytic thrombocytopenia, so the T cells may come from the graft donor.

This clonotype showed up just a few times. The rearrangement uses TRBV6-1 and TRBJ2-7, with 14 bases lining up with TRBD2. J was trimmed by 4 bases and V by 7 bases; bases with no gene match: 12. Per germline, CDR1 MNHNS and CDR2 SASEGT. CDR3 length equals 17 residues. This CDR3 reads CASNKMPGTSGRYEQYF. The CDR3 region has the DNA TGTGCCAGCAATAAAATGCCCGGGACTAGCGGGAGATACGAGCAGTACTTC.

This clonotype was observed many times. The genes are TRBV11-2 and TRBJ2-1; D gene unclear. Per the germline V gene, CDR1 is SGHAT and CDR2 is FQNNGV. V dropped 5 bases and J dropped 0 bases, with 11 bases sitting between them. The CDR3 consists of 15 residues. In DNA form, the CDR3 reads TGTGCCAGCAGCCCCGTCTTTCCCTCCTACAATGAGCAGTTCTTC. It encodes CASSPVFPSYNEQFF.

This clonotype appeared a few times. V is TRBV20-1 and J is TRBJ2-7, with TRBD2 as a possible D gene (5 bases). CDR3 size: 15 residues. Trimming removed 1 base at V and 0 bases at J, with 13 bases between. CDR1 is DFQATT, CDR2 SNEGSKA, per germline (reference sequence). This CDR3 is CSARVPTGSSYEQYF. The CDR3, as DNA: TGCAGTGCTAGAGTCCCCACGGGGAGCTCCTACGAGCAGTACTTC.

This clonotype was recorded a few times. This CDR3 is CASSLVGAGGRYEQYF. The DNA of the CDR3 is TGTGCCAGCAGCTTAGTGGGGGCGGGGGGCCGCTACGAGCAGTACTTC. V and J are TRBV7-2 and TRBJ2-7; the match to TRBD2 covers 8 bases. The length of the CDR3 is 16 residues. CDR1 and CDR2 from the germline V gene are SGHTA and FQGNSA. Trimming at V came to 1 base and at J to 3 bases, leaving 8 bases not matched to a gene.

This clonotype turned up a few times. The chain recombines TRBV10-3 with TRBJ2-5; D is perhaps TRBD1 or TRBD2 (5 bases each). The CDR3 loop spans 12 amino acids. Trimming left V 10 bases short and J 1 base short, with 10 bases between. From germline, CDR1 is ENHRY and CDR2 SYGVKD. The CDR3 nucleotides are TGTGCCACCGGGACCCCCCAAGAGACCCAGTACTTC. Translation: CATGTPQETQYF.

In its sample, this clonotype was seen a few times. V is TRBV24-1 and J is TRBJ2-7, with 10 bases fitting TRBD1. There are 16 residues in the CDR3. Unmatched junction bases numbered 12, after V lost 5 bases and J lost 6 bases. CDR1 is KGHDR and CDR2 is SFDVKD in the germline V gene. The CDR3: CATSVGTGGQGGEQYF. Written as DNA, the CDR3 is TGTGCCACCAGTGTCGGGACCGGCGGACAGGGGGGCGAGCAGTACTTC.

The chain uses TRBV4-3 and TRBJ2-1; 8 nucleotides agree with TRBD1. After removal of 1 base from V and 7 bases from J, the junction contained 3 bases not matched to a gene. This CDR3 region has 14 residues. Looked up from germline, CDR1 is LGHNA and CDR2 is YSLEER. CDR3 bases: TGCGCCAGCAGCCAAGTGGACAGGGTAAATGAGCAGTTCTTC. Translation gives CASSQVDRVNEQFF.

This clonotype was seen only a few times. The DNA for the CDR3 is TGCAGTGCTAGAGGGGGTGACAGGGGAAAGATAATAACCTACGAGCAGTACTTC. As protein: CSARGGDRGKIITYEQYF. This chain joins TRBV20-1 and TRBJ2-7; 8 bases agree with TRBD1. Losses at the gene ends were 1 base for V and 2 bases for J; bases not matched to a gene: 16. CDR1 is DFQATT and CDR2 is SNEGSKA in the germline V gene (reference sequence). The CDR3 is made up of 18 amino acids.

In its sample, this clonotype was seen a few times. The rearrangement links TRBV4-1 to TRBJ2-1; 7 bases match TRBD2. The CDR3 has 19 residues. The V gene end was trimmed by 1 base and the J gene end by 1 base; junction bases not matched to a gene: 13. The V gene's germline CDR1 is MGHRA and CDR2 YSYEKL. The CDR3 DNA follows: TGCGCCAGCAGCCAAGGAAATACCCCAGCGGGATTGTCCTACAATGAGCAGTTCTTC. It yields the protein CASSQGNTPAGLSYNEQFF.

This clonotype was detected only a few times. The chain recombines TRBV5-1 with TRBJ2-3, with 9 bases fitting TRBD1. V shed 4 bases, J shed 4 bases, and the junction held 4 bases outside the gene matches. Germline V lookup: CDR1 SGHRS, CDR2 YFSETQ. This CDR3 has 14 amino acids. This CDR3 reads CASSTGTGPDTQYF. The DNA of the CDR3 is TGCGCCAGCAGCACCGGGACAGGGCCAGATACGCAGTATTTT.

This clonotype was counted ten times or more. This chain connects TRBV29-1 to TRBJ2-7; TRBD1 agrees at 7 bases. This CDR3 comprises 11 residues. The J segment lost 2 bases and the V segment lost 6 bases, leaving 1 base of the junction unmatched. Germline V gives CDR1 SQVTM, CDR2 ANQGSEA. The CDR3 loop reads CSVRGTYEQYF. CDR3 sequence (DNA): TGCAGCGTCAGGGGGACCTACGAGCAGTACTTC.

Only a few counts were recorded for this clonotype. CDR3 region: CSARDLGALAKNIQYF. CDR3 bases: TGCAGTGCTAGAGATCTGGGGGCCCTAGCCAAAAACATTCAGTACTTC. V gene TRBV20-1 combines with J gene TRBJ2-4; D is possibly TRBD1 (6 bases). The CDR3 is made up of 16 amino acids. Germline CDR1 reads DFQATT; CDR2 reads SNEGSKA (reference sequence). The germline V and J ends were trimmed by 0 bases and 0 bases, with 12 bases remaining between them.